This entry lists 32 T cell receptor beta chains sequenced from one sample in a study of blood T cells in healthy people across ages. A J-beta primer mix and a sample-barcoded 5' primer were used in a second PCR of about 7 to 12 cycles. TCRdb called the 5' RACE reads again in MiXCR, with one record for every CDR3 protein. The sample shows 1.5 million or so distinct CDR3 sequences, around 40% of them seen only once. The specimen was blood. Receptors originate from a young woman in good health.

This clonotype has just a few counts. The chain is built from TRBV4-3 and TRBJ2-7; no reliable D call. From germline, CDR1 is LGHNA and CDR2 YSLEER. This CDR3 spans 16 amino acids. Trimming pared 0 bases from V and 2 bases from J, leaving 14 bases between. CDR3 nucleotide sequence: TGCGCCAGCAGCCAAGAATGGAGTCTACCAACCTACGAGCAGTACTTC. Translated, it gives CASSQEWSLPTYEQYF.

About this clonotype: One end of the junction does not line up with germline, which may come from a read error. The rearrangement uses TRBV6-6 and TRBJ1-1, with a tentative D call TRBD1 (6 bases). Per the germline V gene, CDR1 is MNHNY and CDR2 is SVGAGI (reference sequence). The CDR3 covers 14 residues. For the CDR3, the DNA is TGTGCCAACAGTTCCGTGTTCAGGGGCACTGAAGCTTTCTTT. Its protein product is CANSSVFRGTEAFF.

The rearrangement links TRBV7-2 to TRBJ1-6; 7 positions match TRBD1. Germline V gives CDR1 SGHTA, CDR2 FQGNSA. The CDR3 has 13 residues. The ends lost 8 bases at V and 9 bases at J; junction bases unmatched: 7. The CDR3 protein is CASCGAGGSPLHF. DNA for the CDR3: TGTGCCAGCTGCGGGGCAGGGGGTTCACCCCTCCACTTT. Full variable domain (outside the CDR3, taken from reference TRBV7-2 and TRBJ1-6): GAGVSQSPSNKVTEKGKDVELRCDPISGHTALYWYRQSLGQGLEFLIYFQGNSAPDKSGLPSDRFSAERTGGSVSTLTIQRTQQEDSAVYLCASCGAGGSPLHFGNGTRLTVT.

The chain is built from TRBV5-1 and TRBJ2-5; D possibly matches TRBD1 or TRBD2 (5 bases each). V lost 6 bases and J lost 0, with 12 bases in between. From germline, CDR1 is SGHRS and CDR2 YFSETQ. The CDR3 consists of 14 residues. The CDR3 sequence is CASKGWDDQETQYF. CDR3 nucleotide sequence: TGCGCCAGCAAGGGTTGGGACGACCAAGAGACCCAGTACTTC.

Only a few counts were recorded for this clonotype. The rearrangement uses TRBV28 and TRBJ2-7; D is perhaps TRBD2 (5 bases). Germline V gene data show CDR1 as MDHEN and CDR2 as SYDVKM. The CDR3 is 14 residues long. The V end was cut by 4 bases, the J end by 3 bases, with 13 bases between. CDR3 in amino acids: CASSSRRSLYEQYF. CDR3 in DNA: TGTGCCAGCAGTTCCCGGAGGTCCCTCTACGAGCAGTACTTC. The full variable domain, in which reference TRBV28 and TRBJ2-7 provide the parts outside the CDR3, is DVKVTQSSRYLVKRTGEKVFLECVQDMDHENMFWYRQDPGLGLRLIYFSYDVKMKEKGDIPEGYSVSREKKERFSLILESASTNQTSMYLCASSSRRSLYEQYFGPGTRLTVT.

The rearrangement joins TRBV12-3 or TRBV12-4 to TRBJ1-5; unclear D gene. The V end lost 6 bases, the J end lost 6 bases, and 9 bases lay between the germline ends. There are 12 residues in the CDR3. The CDR3 coding sequence is TGTGCCAGCAGATCGTGGCTTCAGCCCCAGCATTTT. The encoded protein is CASRSWLQPQHF.

The chain joins TRBV5-4 to TRBJ2-7; possibly TRBD2 for D (5 bases). Germline loops: CDR1 SGHNT, CDR2 YYREEE (reference sequence). The germline V and J ends were trimmed by 3 bases and 4 bases, with 11 bases remaining between them. This CDR3 comprises 13 residues. The CDR3 region is CASSSWTEYEQYF. CDR3 DNA sequence: TGTGCCAGCAGCTCCTGGACTGAGTACGAGCAGTACTTC.

The rearrangement joins TRBV18 to TRBJ2-1, with 7 bases that match TRBD2. The CDR3 contains 16 residues. Germline CDR1 and CDR2: KGHSH and LQKENI. The junction had 13 bases not matched to a gene; V was cut back by 6 bases and J by 5 bases. The CDR3 DNA reads TGTGCCAGCTCCCGAGGGAGGGTAGGGGCCGACAATGAGCAGTTCTTC. Protein: CASSRGRVGADNEQFF. The whole variable domain, filled in from reference TRBV18 and TRBJ2-1, reads NAGVMQNPRHLVRRRGQEARLRCSPMKGHSHVYWYRQLPEEGLKFMVYLQKENIIDESGMPKERFSAEFPKEGPSILRIQQVVRGDSAAYFCASSRGRVGADNEQFFGPGTRLTVL.

The chain employs TRBV20-1 and TRBJ2-5, with TRBD2 matching over 8 bases. The CDR3 is 14 residues long. V lost 3 bases, J lost 11 bases, and 14 bases stayed unmatched. Germline lookup yields CDR1 DFQATT and CDR2 SNEGSKA (reference sequence). The CDR3 nucleotides read TGCAGTGCTAGTTCGCCTAGCGGGTATAATGAGCAGTACTTC. As protein: CSASSPSGYNEQYF.

This chain joins TRBV7-2 and TRBJ1-2; D is possibly TRBD1 (6 bases). Trimming cost V 1 base and J 3 bases, with 15 bases left between them. This CDR3 region has 16 residues. Germline assignment: CDR1 SGHTA and CDR2 FQGNSA. The DNA of the CDR3 is TGTGCCAGCAGCTTAGACGCAGGGGCGGACGACTATGGCTACACCTTC. Translated, it gives CASSLDAGADDYGYTF.

This clonotype was counted a few times. This chain connects TRBV12-5 to TRBJ1-2; D may be TRBD1 (5 bases). Germline assignment: CDR1 LGHNT and CDR2 FRNRAP. V lost 2 bases and J lost 0, with 10 bases in between. The CDR3 is 15 residues long. CDR3 in DNA: TGTGCTAGTGGTTTGCCCCCGGGGCCTAACTATGGCTACACCTTC. It encodes CASGLPPGPNYGYTF.

This chain uses TRBV28 with TRBJ2-1, with D perhaps matching TRBD2 (7 bases). Looked up from germline, CDR1 is MDHEN and CDR2 is SYDVKM. This CDR3 comprises 16 residues. Trimming removed 3 bases from V and 3 bases from J, with 15 bases in between. This CDR3 is CASSLGAGVNYNEQFF. CDR3 nucleotide sequence: TGTGCCAGCAGTTTGGGGGCGGGAGTTAACTACAATGAGCAGTTCTTC.

This clonotype was counted at least ten times. One end of the junction varies from germline; a read error may be responsible. The chain employs TRBV4-3 and TRBJ2-5; a possible D gene is TRBD2 (6 bases). Germline CDR1 and CDR2: LGHNA and YSLEER. This CDR3 comprises 13 residues. Here the CDR3 DNA reads TGTGCCAGCAGTCGTAGCGGCCAAGAGACCCAGTACTTC. Protein: CASSRSGQETQYF.

A few counts support this clonotype. This chain uses TRBV29-1 with TRBJ2-3; D uncertain. The CDR3 runs 14 residues. Germline values: CDR1 SQVTM, CDR2 ANQGSEA. V lost 1 base, J lost 3 bases, and 11 bases lay in between. The CDR3 protein is CSVEGNTGTDTQYF. CDR3 bases: TGCAGCGTTGAAGGCAACACCGGGACAGATACGCAGTATTTT.

The CDR3 DNA follows: TGCAGTGCTAAGGATGCTCGACTTCTCACAGATACGCAGTATTTT. The encoded protein is CSAKDARLLTDTQYF. This sequence joins TRBV20-1 and TRBJ2-3, with D unclear. The germline gives CDR1 DFQATT, CDR2 SNEGSKA (reference sequence). Between the trimmed V and J ends, which lost 4 bases and 2 bases, there was a span of 16 bases. This CDR3 is 15 amino acids long.

This sequence joins TRBV12-3 or TRBV12-4 and TRBJ1-2; a possible D gene is TRBD1 (6 bases). Between the trimmed V and J ends, which lost 11 bases and 3 bases, there was a span of 13 bases. This CDR3 contains 12 residues. The CDR3 region has the DNA TGTGCCTGTAGGGGGGGGGACTATGGCTACACCTTC. Amino acid sequence: CACRGGDYGYTF.

This clonotype was detected a few times. Here the CDR3 reads CSASYETQYF. The CDR3 DNA sequence: TGCAGTGCTAGTTACGAGACCCAGTACTTC. This chain uses TRBV20-1 with TRBJ2-5; D not certain. Germline values: CDR1 DFQATT, CDR2 SNEGSKA (reference sequence). Trimming cost V 3 bases and J 5 bases, with 4 bases left between them. The CDR3 is 10 residues long.

The table lists this clonotype with a few counts. The chain has TRBV3-1 and TRBJ2-7; TRBD1 might be the D (6 bases). The CDR3 runs to 13 residues. V dropped 1 base and J dropped 6 bases, with 10 bases sitting between them. Germline V gene sequence: CDR1 LGHDT, CDR2 YNNKEL (reference sequence). CDR3 region: CASSQGSRGEQYF. For the CDR3, the DNA is TGTGCCAGCAGCCAAGGATCCAGGGGCGAGCAGTACTTC.

This clonotype was picked up a small number of times. The J gene is TRBJ2-7, the V gene TRBV5-1, with 7 bases identical to TRBD2. Unmatched junction bases numbered 5, after V lost 0 bases and J lost 5 bases. This CDR3 contains 14 residues. Per the germline V gene, CDR1 is SGHRS and CDR2 is YFSETQ. CDR3 sequence reads: CASSLGGREDEQYF. DNA of the CDR3: TGCGCCAGCAGCTTGGGGGGCCGGGAGGACGAGCAGTACTTC.

This clonotype was counted only a few times. The V gene is TRBV27, the J gene TRBJ1-2, with D possibly matching TRBD1 (5 bases). The V gene's germline CDR1 is MNHEY and CDR2 SMNVEV (reference sequence). The V end was cut by 3 bases, the J end by 8 bases, with 19 bases between. CDR3 length: 15 amino acids. The CDR3 region is CASSLQPRDGGGYTF. The DNA for the CDR3 is TGTGCCAGCAGTTTGCAACCCCGGGACGGTGGGGGCTACACCTTC.

The V gene is TRBV12-3 or TRBV12-4, the J gene TRBJ2-2, with D perhaps given as TRBD1 or TRBD2 (5 bases each). The CDR3 length is 15 residues. V was pared by 6 bases and J by 1 base, with 12 bases between. The CDR3 coding sequence is TGTGCCAGCAGACCGGGACGGGTGAACACCGGGGAGCTGTTTTTT. This translates into CASRPGRVNTGELFF.

This chain links TRBV6-1 with TRBJ2-1, with 9 bases that match TRBD1. The J call is uncertain, as TRBJ2-7 better fits the DNA end. The CDR3 sequence is 15 residues long. Germline assignment: CDR1 MNHNS and CDR2 SASEGT. CDR3 DNA sequence: TGTGCCAGCAGTGAATTCAACAGGGGGCTCGACGAGCAGTACTTC. Residues: CASSEFNRGLDEQYF.

This clonotype has only a few counts. V usage is TRBV12-3 or TRBV12-4 and J usage is TRBJ1-2; 7 bases line up with TRBD1. V trimming: 8 bases; J trimming: 10 bases; junction bases outside the gene matches: 16. CDR3 length equals 14 residues. The CDR3 sequence: CASGSRGFPTIYTF. In DNA form, the CDR3 reads TGTGCCAGCGGAAGCAGGGGGTTCCCTACGATCTACACCTTC.

The chain links TRBV7-8 to TRBJ2-3, with D possibly being TRBD2 (6 bases). The germline V and J ends were trimmed by 2 bases and 7 bases, with 22 bases remaining between them. CDR3 length: 17 residues. Germline V gene lookup returns CDR1 SGHVS and CDR2 FQNEAQ. CDR3 loop: CASSLFGPGLPAHTQYF. The CDR3 DNA is TGTGCCAGCAGCTTATTCGGACCGGGACTCCCCGCCCATACGCAGTATTTT.

This clonotype has only a few counts. The rearrangement joins TRBV25-1 to TRBJ2-5; D may correspond to TRBD1 or TRBD2 (5 bases each). The CDR3 sequence is 14 residues long. Germline V gene lookup returns CDR1 MGHDK and CDR2 SYGVNS. The ends were cut back, 2 bases at V and 3 bases at J, with 10 bases in the middle. The CDR3 region is CASSETGRKETQYF. CDR3 in DNA: TGTGCCAGCAGTGAAACGGGACGGAAAGAGACCCAGTACTTC.

The V call is TRBV7-2, the J call TRBJ2-5, with 9 bases aligning to TRBD1. TRBJ2-7 matches the DNA end more closely, so the J call is doubtful. The CDR3 is made up of 16 amino acids. Germline V gene sequence: CDR1 SGHTA, CDR2 FQGNSA. The CDR3 spells CASSLGYGTGINEQYF. CDR3 sequence (DNA): TGTGCCAGCAGCTTAGGATACGGGACAGGGATCAACGAGCAGTACTTC.

This sequence joins TRBV24-1 and TRBJ2-1; 10 bases map to TRBD1. Germline V lookup: CDR1 KGHDR, CDR2 SFDVKD. The V segment lost 4 bases and the J segment 4 bases; nucleotides outside the gene matches: 6. The length of the CDR3 is 16 residues. CDR3: CATSETGTGAYNEQFF. As DNA, the CDR3 is TGTGCCACCAGTGAGACCGGGACAGGGGCGTACAATGAGCAGTTCTTC.

V gene TRBV20-1 combines with J gene TRBJ2-5; weak D call: TRBD2 (5 bases). This CDR3 is 11 amino acids long. CDR1 is DFQATT, CDR2 SNEGSKA, per germline (reference sequence). Trimming stripped 3 bases from V and 3 bases from J, with 5 bases between. Written as DNA, the CDR3 is TGCAGTGCTAGCGGGGAAGAGACCCAGTACTTC. This gives the protein CSASGEETQYF.

Concerning this clonotype itself: The junction does not match germline at one end; this may be a read error. The gene calls are TRBV9 and TRBJ2-2; a possible D gene is TRBD2 (5 bases). Germline V gives CDR1 SGDLS, CDR2 YYNGEE. The CDR3 length is 16 residues. The CDR3 spells CASSTPGKANTRELFF. Here the CDR3 DNA reads TGTGCCAGCAGCACGCCCGGGAAAGCTAACACCAGGGAGCTGTTTTTT.

The gene calls are TRBV7-9 and TRBJ1-2; no definite D call. Germline V gives CDR1 SEHNR, CDR2 FQNEAQ (reference sequence). The CDR3 has 10 amino acids. The ends were cut back, 6 bases at V and 12 bases at J, with 11 bases in the middle. The CDR3 DNA follows: TGTGCCAGCAGTATGGAGGTTCACACCTTC. Amino acids: CASSMEVHTF.

The gene calls are TRBV13 and TRBJ2-1, with TRBD2 identical over 14 bases. CDR1 and CDR2 from the germline V gene are PRHDT and FYEKMQ (reference sequence). J was trimmed by 0 bases and V by 5 bases; bases with no gene match: 9. CDR3 length: 19 amino acids. CDR3 amino acids: CASSTGLAGVPVSYNEQFF. In DNA, the CDR3 is TGTGCCAGCAGCACGGGACTAGCGGGGGTGCCTGTCTCCTACAATGAGCAGTTCTTC.

The V gene is TRBV29-1, the J gene TRBJ2-2, with D possibly being TRBD1 (6 bases). The CDR3 runs to 18 residues. Germline CDR1 SQVTM, CDR2 ANQGSEA. V lost 5 bases and J lost 3, with 25 bases in between. CDR3 sequence: CSVIPNTGNYGYTGELFF. CDR3 coding DNA: TGCAGCGTTATACCAAATACAGGGAACTATGGCTACACCGGGGAGCTGTTTTTT.